This paragraph reports one T cell receptor (beta chain). Antigen: not known. V shed 1 base, J shed 3 bases, and the junction held 6 bases outside the gene matches. This CDR3 is built from 16 residues. Germline V gene lookup returns CDR1 SEHNR and CDR2 FQNEAQ (reference sequence). This entry is derived from a study of CD8 T cells in ankylosing spondylitis. Overall study findings and caveats: A TCR beta motif made of several highly homologous variants seemed typical of ankylosing spondylitis blood.

TCRdb recomputed calls from the 5' RACE reads with MiXCR, one row per CDR3 protein. Among roughly 700,000 distinct CDR3 sequences listed, 15% to 20% were seen once. The sample consisted of blood, either unsorted or a sorted T cell fraction (not recorded which). The clonotype originates from a male donor with ankylosing spondylitis. The gene calls are TRBV7-9 and TRBJ1-5; 7 bases map to TRBD1. CDR3 amino acids: CASSLGTGAFNQPQHF. CDR3 DNA sequence: TGTGCCAGCAGCTTAGGTACAGGGGCATTCAATCAGCCCCAGCATTTT.